The 23 T cell receptor beta chains below were found in one sample sequenced in a study of cytomegalovirus exposure and HLA in healthy donors. Use of 60 Vbeta and 13 Jbeta primers characterized the PCR. The table came from immunoSEQ multiplex PCR; TCRdb's copy has only in-frame clones and leaves some out. Among 150,000 or so clones, roughly 77% were seen once, and the ten largest hold 1%. Material for sequencing was PBMCs. Receptor source: a woman between 45 and 65 years old in good health and CMV-seropositive.

The chain joins TRBV15 to TRBJ1-4, with D possibly being TRBD1 (5 bases). Looked up from germline, CDR1 is LNHNV and CDR2 is YYDKDF (reference sequence). The CDR3 runs 18 residues. Deletions cut 0 bases from V and 3 bases from J, with 17 bases between. CDR3 loop: CATSRDLVVGGANEKLFF. For the CDR3, the DNA is TGTGCCACCAGCAGAGACCTCGTGGTGGGGGGGGCTAATGAAAAACTGTTTTTT.

The V call is TRBV2, the J call TRBJ2-5; D unclear. Trimming took off 7 bases at V and 4 bases at J, with 13 bases between the two ends. The CDR3 has 13 amino acids. CDR1 and CDR2 from the germline V gene are SNHLY and FYNNEI. The CDR3, as DNA: TGTGCCAGCAATCCCCAGAGGCCAGAGACCCAGTACTTC. It encodes CASNPQRPETQYF.

Concerning this clone itself: Additional DNA sequences in this sample encode the identical CDR3. The chain has TRBV18 and TRBJ1-5; D remains unclear. The CDR3 covers 14 residues. V was trimmed by 0 bases and J by 2 bases, leaving 5 bases between them. Germline lookup yields CDR1 KGHSH and CDR2 LQKENI. CDR3 DNA sequence: TGTGCCAGCTCACCACCGTCAGGCAATCAGCCCCAGCATTTT. Its protein product is CASSPPSGNQPQHF.

The chain couples TRBV7-9 to TRBJ2-1; 8 bases line up with TRBD1. Losses at the gene ends were 5 bases for V and 0 bases for J; bases not matched to a gene: 6. The CDR3 contains 16 residues. Germline CDR1 is SEHNR and CDR2 is FQNEAQ (reference sequence). The CDR3 loop reads CASSDTGGNSYNEQFF. CDR3 nucleotides: TGTGCCAGCAGCGATACAGGGGGGAACTCCTACAATGAGCAGTTCTTC. Full variable domain (rest looked up from reference TRBV7-9 and TRBJ2-1): DTGVSQNPRHKITKRGQNVTFRCDPISEHNRLYWYRQTLGQGPEFLTYFQNEAQLEKSRLLSDRFSAERPKGSFSTLEIQRTEQGDSAMYLCASSDTGGNSYNEQFFGPGTRLTVL.

The CDR3 DNA reads TGTGCCAGCAGTCCCCTCCTAGTCCCCTCCTACGAGCAGTACTTC. It is translated as CASSPLLVPSYEQYF. The V call is TRBV27, the J call TRBJ2-7; D gene uncertain. The CDR3 sequence is 15 residues long. Trimming shortened V by 5 bases and J by 0 bases, and 14 bases separated the two germline ends. Germline CDR1 MNHEY, CDR2 SMNVEV (reference sequence).

The rearrangement uses TRBV9 and TRBJ2-7, with TRBD1 matching 9 bases. V shed 0 bases, J shed 2 bases, and the junction held 3 bases outside the gene matches. Germline values: CDR1 SGDLS, CDR2 YYNGEE. CDR3 length: 15 amino acids. CDR3 sequence (DNA): TGTGCCAGCAGCGTAGGGACAGGGGTCCCCTACGAGCAGTACTTC. This encodes CASSVGTGVPYEQYF.

This chain uses TRBV7-3 with TRBJ2-3, with 8 bases that match TRBD2. CDR3 length: 17 residues. Germline-derived CDR1 and CDR2 are SGHTA and FQGTGA. V shed 5 bases and J 5 bases; nucleotides not matched to a gene: 15. CDR3 amino acids: CASSLRLAGWRGDTQYF. CDR3 nucleotides: TGTGCCAGCAGCCTTCGGTTAGCGGGATGGAGAGGAGATACGCAGTATTTT.

The chain recombines TRBV6-1 with TRBJ1-2, with 7 nucleotides matching TRBD1. The V segment lost 5 bases and the J segment 0 bases; nucleotides outside the gene matches: 3. Germline CDR1 MNHNS, CDR2 SASEGT. This CDR3 is built from 14 residues. DNA for the CDR3: TGTGCCAGCAGTCAACAGGGGTCTAACTATGGCTACACCTTC. Its translation: CASSQQGSNYGYTF.

A word on this clone: Other DNA sequences within the sample encode an identical CDR3. The chain employs TRBV6-5 and TRBJ1-1; D remains ambiguous. This CDR3 contains 14 residues. Germline-derived CDR1 and CDR2 are MNHEY and SVGAGI. Trimming removed 2 bases from V and 7 bases from J, with 14 bases in between. The CDR3 here is CASSYGGRDSEAFF. The CDR3 bases are TGTGCCAGCAGTTACGGAGGGAGGGATAGTGAAGCTTTCTTT.

V gene TRBV28 combines with J gene TRBJ1-5, with TRBD1 matching over 9 bases. The junction had 10 bases not matched to a gene; V was cut back by 6 bases and J by 7 bases. CDR1 and CDR2 from the germline V gene are MDHEN and SYDVKM. CDR3 length: 15 amino acids. This CDR3 reads CASSKQGAEYQPQHF. The CDR3 coding sequence is TGTGCCAGCAGCAAACAGGGGGCTGAATACCAGCCCCAGCATTTT.

This chain connects TRBV7-2 to TRBJ2-1, with 11 nucleotides matching TRBD1. Trimming removed 5 bases from V and 4 bases from J; junction bases left unmatched: 7. Per the germline V gene, CDR1 is SGHTA and CDR2 is FQGNSA. This CDR3 has 16 residues. CDR3 protein: CASSLEGTGGYNEQFF. The DNA of the CDR3 is TGTGCCAGCAGCCTGGAGGGGACAGGGGGTTACAATGAGCAGTTCTTC.

The chain links TRBV7-9 to TRBJ2-5, with a weak D call TRBD2 (5 bases). CDR1 is SEHNR, CDR2 FQNEAQ, per germline (reference sequence). The CDR3 length is 16 residues. The V gene lost 5 bases and the J gene lost 0 bases, with 16 bases spanning the gap. For the CDR3, the DNA is TGTGCCAGCAGCCAGTTTGGTTCGGGATACCAAGAGACCCAGTACTTC. Translation gives CASSQFGSGYQETQYF.

The genes are TRBV7-2 and TRBJ2-3; TRBD1 aligns across 7 bases. This CDR3 has 15 residues. Germline CDR1 reads SGHTA; CDR2 reads FQGNSA. With V trimmed by 7 bases and J by 0 bases, 7 bases remained unmatched. The CDR3 DNA reads TGTGCCAGCACCTACAGGGGTCGTAGCACAGATACGCAGTATTTT. Protein product: CASTYRGRSTDTQYF.

The genes are TRBV21-1 and TRBJ1-4; the table's TRBD1 call for D was not verified on the DNA. TRBV21-1 is reported as a pseudogene. This CDR3 is built from 14 residues. This CDR3 is CANLRQGHYEKLFF. In nucleotides, the CDR3 is TGTGCCAACCTCCGACAGGGACACTATGAAAAACTGTTTTTT.

The rearrangement joins TRBV5-4 to TRBJ2-1; 16 bases match TRBD2. The germline gives CDR1 SGHNT, CDR2 YYREEE (reference sequence). Losses at the gene ends were 3 bases for V and 10 bases for J; bases not matched to a gene: 7. This CDR3 region has 16 residues. The CDR3 reads CASSWGLAGGPGEQFF. In nucleotides, the CDR3 is TGTGCCAGCAGCTGGGGACTAGCGGGAGGGCCGGGGGAGCAGTTCTTC.

On this clone: The same CDR3 can be traced to other DNA sequences in this sample. The V and J genes are TRBV9 and TRBJ2-1; perhaps TRBD2 as D (5 bases). The ends were cut back, 0 bases at V and 2 bases at J, with 9 bases in the middle. Germline values: CDR1 SGDLS, CDR2 YYNGEE. This CDR3 comprises 15 residues. The CDR3 region has the DNA TGTGCCAGCAGCGTAGAAGGAGGAGCCTACAATGAGCAGTTCTTC. It encodes CASSVEGGAYNEQFF.

This clone was detected only a few times. The chain recombines TRBV28 with TRBJ1-1; the match to TRBD1 covers 8 bases. V was clipped by 4 bases and J by 2 bases; unmatched bases: 3. The CDR3 is 14 residues long. Germline V CDR1 and CDR2: MDHEN, SYDVKM. CDR3 DNA: TGTGCCAGCAGTTCATCAGGGGGCAACACTGAAGCTTTCTTT. Translation gives CASSSSGGNTEAFF.

V gene TRBV19 combines with J gene TRBJ1-1; a possible D gene is TRBD1 (5 bases). V was trimmed by 5 bases and J by 0 bases, leaving 13 bases between them. The CDR3 has 15 amino acids. From germline, CDR1 is LNHDA and CDR2 SQIVND (reference sequence). CDR3 coding DNA: TGTGCCAGTAGTCGTACGGACAACGTGAACACTGAAGCTTTCTTT. It yields the protein CASSRTDNVNTEAFF.

The chain combines TRBV7-9 with TRBJ1-1, with a weak D call TRBD1 (5 bases). The germline gives CDR1 SEHNR, CDR2 FQNEAQ (reference sequence). There are 13 residues in the CDR3. Trimming cost V 5 bases and J 4 bases, with 11 bases left between them. CDR3 in DNA: TGTGCCAGCAGCCAGGGTTGGGGCACTGAAGCTTTCTTT. Protein: CASSQGWGTEAFF.

This clone was seen only a few times. CDR3 protein: CARGDNNYGYTF. The CDR3 DNA is TGTGCCAGGGGGGACAACAACTATGGCTACACCTTC. This rearrangement joins TRBV2 to TRBJ1-2; maybe TRBD1 (6 bases). This CDR3 region has 12 residues. The germline CDR1 and CDR2 sequences are SNHLY and FYNNEI. V shed 9 bases and J shed 2 bases, with 10 bases lying between them.

The rearrangement joins TRBV7-6 to TRBJ1-1, with a weak D call TRBD1 (5 bases). The CDR3 totals 15 residues. Trimming left V 1 base short and J 5 bases short, with 14 bases between. The germline gives CDR1 SGHVS, CDR2 FNYEAQ. The chain's CDR3 is CASSLGGGGRTEAFF. The CDR3 DNA reads TGTGCCAGCAGCTTAGGGGGGGGTGGAAGGACTGAAGCTTTCTTT.

The chain combines TRBV2 with TRBJ1-5; tentative D call: TRBD1 (5 bases). The V gene's germline CDR1 is SNHLY and CDR2 FYNNEI. Trimming removed 6 bases from V and 4 bases from J, with 19 bases in between. The CDR3 contains 16 residues. CDR3 sequence: CASRDDSFIGNQPQHF. CDR3 nucleotides: TGTGCCAGCAGGGACGACAGTTTTATAGGGAATCAGCCCCAGCATTTT.

The chain is built from TRBV28 and TRBJ2-7; 7 bases line up with TRBD1. The V gene's germline CDR1 is MDHEN and CDR2 SYDVKM. The CDR3 is 13 residues long. The V gene end was trimmed by 7 bases and the J gene end by 2 bases; junction bases not matched to a gene: 5. Written as DNA, the CDR3 is TGTGCCAGCAACCCGGGACAGACCTACGAGCAGTACTTC. Encoded protein: CASNPGQTYEQYF.